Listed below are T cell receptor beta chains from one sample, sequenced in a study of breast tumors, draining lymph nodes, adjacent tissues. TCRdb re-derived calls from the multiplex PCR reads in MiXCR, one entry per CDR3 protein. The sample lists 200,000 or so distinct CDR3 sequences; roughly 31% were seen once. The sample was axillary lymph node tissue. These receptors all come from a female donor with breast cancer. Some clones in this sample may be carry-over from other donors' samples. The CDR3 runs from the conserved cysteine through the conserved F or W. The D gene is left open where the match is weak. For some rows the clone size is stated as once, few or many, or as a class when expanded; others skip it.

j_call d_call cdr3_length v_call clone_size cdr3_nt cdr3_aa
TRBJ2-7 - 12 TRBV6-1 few TGTGCCAGCAGGCACAGCGGCTACGAGCAGTACTTC CASRHSGYEQYF
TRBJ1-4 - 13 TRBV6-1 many TGTGCCAGCAGTGCTGGGACACCTGAAAAACTGTTTTTT CASSAGTPEKLFF
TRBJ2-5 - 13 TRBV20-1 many TGCAGTGCTAGAGATTTGGGGGGAGAGACCCAGTACTTC CSARDLGGETQYF
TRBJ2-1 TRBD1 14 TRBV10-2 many TGCGCCAGCAGAACGGGACAGGGGATGGATGAGCAGTTCTTC CASRTGQGMDEQFF
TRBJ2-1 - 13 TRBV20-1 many TGCAGTGCCGCGGACCACTCCTACAATGAGCAGTTCTTC CSAADHSYNEQFF
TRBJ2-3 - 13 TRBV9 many TGTGCCAGCAGCGTAGAGGTAGCAGATACGCAGTATTTT CASSVEVADTQYF
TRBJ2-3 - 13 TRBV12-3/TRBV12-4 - TGTGCCAGCAGTTTGGTGGGGGGAGATACGCAGTATTTT CASSLVGGDTQYF
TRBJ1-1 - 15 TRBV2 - TGTGCCAGCAGTGAACAGGGTTTCATGAACACTGAAGCTTTCTTT CASSEQGFMNTEAFF
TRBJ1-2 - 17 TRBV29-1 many TGCAGCGTTGAATGGGTGGGGGGAGACAATTCTAACTATGGCTACACCTTC CSVEWVGGDNSNYGYTF
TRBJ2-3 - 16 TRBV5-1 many TGCGCCAGCAGCCTCCAGGGGGGGGGTAGCACAGATACGCAGTATTTT CASSLQGGGSTDTQYF
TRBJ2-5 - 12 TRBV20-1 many TGCAGTGCTAGAGAAGGGGTAGAGACCCAGTACTTC CSAREGVETQYF
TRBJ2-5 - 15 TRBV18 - TGTGCCAGCTCACTACGGGGTAGGGGTCAAGAGACCCAGTACTTC CASSLRGRGQETQYF
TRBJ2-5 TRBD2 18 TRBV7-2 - TGTGCCAGTAGCCCAGGGACAGGGAGACTAGCGGGGGAAGGGACCCAGTACTTC CASSPGTGRLAGEGTQYF
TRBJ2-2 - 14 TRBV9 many TGTGCCAGCAGCGTAGGAGTGTTAACCGGGGAGCTGTTTTTT CASSVGVLTGELFF
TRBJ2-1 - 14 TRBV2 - TGTGCCAGCAGTTACAGGGAGGTCTACAATGAGCAGTTCTTC CASSYREVYNEQFF
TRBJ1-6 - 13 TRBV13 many TGTGCCAGCAGCTTAGATTTAAATTCACCCCTCCACTTT CASSLDLNSPLHF
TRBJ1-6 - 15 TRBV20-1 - TGCAGTGCTAGGGGACTAGGGGGAAGGGAATCACCCCTCCACTTT CSARGLGGRESPLHF
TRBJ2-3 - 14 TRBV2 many TGTGCCAGCAGTGAAGCGCCCTGGGCAGATACGCAGTATTTT CASSEAPWADTQYF
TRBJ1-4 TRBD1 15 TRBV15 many TGTGCCACCAGCAGTGGGGACAGCACGAATGAAAAACTGTTTTTT CATSSGDSTNEKLFF
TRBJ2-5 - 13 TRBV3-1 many TGTGCCAGCAGCCAAAACAGGGCGGAGACCCAGTACTTC CASSQNRAETQYF
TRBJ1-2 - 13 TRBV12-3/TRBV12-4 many TGTGCCAGCAGTTTGGACCGCCGGCGGGGCTACACCTTC CASSLDRRRGYTF
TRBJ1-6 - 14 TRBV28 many TGTGCCAGCAGTTGGGGGTTCGGCCGGTCACCCCTCCACTTT CASSWGFGRSPLHF
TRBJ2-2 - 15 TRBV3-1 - TGCACCAGCAGCCGCCGGGACGGTAACACCGGGGAGCTGTTTTTT CTSSRRDGNTGELFF
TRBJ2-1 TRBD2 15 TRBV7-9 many TGTGCCAGCAAAGAGGGACTAGCGGGTCTAAATGAGCAGTTCTTC CASKEGLAGLNEQFF
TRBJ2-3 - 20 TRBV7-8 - TGTGCCAGCAGCCATGAGAGCCCCCCGTTCGAGGGGACACCCACAGATACGCAGTATTTT CASSHESPPFEGTPTDTQYF
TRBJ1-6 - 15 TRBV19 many TGTGCCAGTAGTATCCGACAGAGTTATAATTCACCCCTCCACTTT CASSIRQSYNSPLHF
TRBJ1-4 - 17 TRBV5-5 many TGTGCCAGCAGCTTTAGCCCCCCCGCTGGGGTTGGCGAAAAACTGTTTTTT CASSFSPPAGVGEKLFF
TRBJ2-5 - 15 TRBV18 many TGTGCCAGCTCACCAAACCGGGAGATGAGGGAGACCCAGTACTTC CASSPNREMRETQYF
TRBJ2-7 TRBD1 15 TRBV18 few TGTGCCAGCTCACCACATTCGGGAACAGGGGTCGAGCAGTACTTC CASSPHSGTGVEQYF
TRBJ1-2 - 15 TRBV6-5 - TGTGCCAGCAGTCACTCGAGGCAGGGCCTGGGTGGCTACACCTTC CASSHSRQGLGGYTF
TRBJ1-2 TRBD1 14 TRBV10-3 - TGTGCCATCAGGGGACAGGGGTGGAACTATGGCTACACCTTC CAIRGQGWNYGYTF
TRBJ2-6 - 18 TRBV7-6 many TGTGCCAGCAGCTCCCAGCCAGGGGGGCTCTCTGGGGCCAACGTCCTGACTTTC CASSSQPGGLSGANVLTF
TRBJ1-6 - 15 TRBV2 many TGTGCCAGCAGTGAAAGGGCAGGGGCAAATTCACCCCTCCACTTT CASSERAGANSPLHF
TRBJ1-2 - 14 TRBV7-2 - TGTGCCAGCAGCCCGAGACAGATTAACTATGGCTACACCTTC CASSPRQINYGYTF
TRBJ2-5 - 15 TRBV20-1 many TGCAGTGCTAGAGATAGGAGAGGGGGAAGAGAGACCCAGTACTTC CSARDRRGGRETQYF